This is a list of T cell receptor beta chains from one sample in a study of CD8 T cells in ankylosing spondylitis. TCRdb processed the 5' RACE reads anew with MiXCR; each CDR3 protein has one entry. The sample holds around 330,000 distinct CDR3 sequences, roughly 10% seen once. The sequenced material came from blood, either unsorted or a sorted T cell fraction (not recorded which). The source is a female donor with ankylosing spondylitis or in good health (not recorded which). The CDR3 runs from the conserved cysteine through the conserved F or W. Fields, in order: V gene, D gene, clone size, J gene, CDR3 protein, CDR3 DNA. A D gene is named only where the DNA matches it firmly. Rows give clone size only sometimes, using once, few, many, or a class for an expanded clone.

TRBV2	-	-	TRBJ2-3	CASAMSTDTQYF	TGTGCCAGCGCGATGAGCACAGATACGCAGTATTTT
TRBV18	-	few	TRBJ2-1	CASSPDQAVYNEQFF	TGTGCCAGCTCACCAGACCAGGCCGTCTACAATGAGCAGTTCTTC
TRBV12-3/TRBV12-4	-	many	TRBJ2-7	CASSFLDGEQYF	TGTGCCAGCAGTTTCCTCGATGGCGAGCAGTACTTC
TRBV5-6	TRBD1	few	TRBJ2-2	CASIDRGTGELFF	TGTGCCAGCATCGACAGGGGTACCGGGGAGCTGTTTTTT
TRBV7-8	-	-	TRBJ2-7	CASSLGQGTGYEQYF	TGTGCCAGCAGCTTAGGGCAGGGGACCGGATACGAGCAGTACTTC
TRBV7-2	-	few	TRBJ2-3	CASSFPPFRDTQYF	TGTGCCAGCAGCTTCCCGCCTTTTCGAGATACGCAGTATTTT
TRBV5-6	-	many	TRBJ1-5	CASSSYRDNQPQHF	TGTGCCAGCAGCTCCTACAGGGACAATCAGCCCCAGCATTTT
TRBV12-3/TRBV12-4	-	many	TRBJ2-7	CASSLRGSSEQYF	TGTGCCAGCAGTTTGCGGGGATCTTCCGAGCAGTACTTC
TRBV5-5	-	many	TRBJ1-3	CASTPTGLSGNTIYF	TGTGCCAGCACACCAACAGGTCTCTCTGGAAACACCATATATTTT
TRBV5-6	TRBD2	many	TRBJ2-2	CASSLRPSGTGELFF	TGTGCCAGCAGCTTGAGGCCTAGCGGCACCGGGGAGCTGTTTTTT
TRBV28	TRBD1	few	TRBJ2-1	CASRVWGTGVYNEQFF	TGTGCCAGCAGGGTATGGGGGACAGGGGTCTACAATGAGCAGTTCTTC
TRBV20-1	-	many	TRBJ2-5	CSASARSRETQYF	TGCAGTGCTTCCGCGAGGTCACGAGAGACCCAGTACTTC
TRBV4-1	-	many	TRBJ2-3	CASSQESVDTQYF	TGCGCCAGCAGCCAAGAGTCCGTAGATACGCAGTATTTT
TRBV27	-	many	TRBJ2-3	CASSEPGTQVTDTQYF	TGTGCCAGCAGTGAACCCGGGACGCAAGTTACAGATACGCAGTATTTT
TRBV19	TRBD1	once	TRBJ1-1	CASSLDRGHRTEAFF	TGTGCCAGTAGCTTGGACAGGGGGCATCGCACTGAAGCTTTCTTT
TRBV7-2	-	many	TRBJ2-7	CASSETTVRRGEQYF	TGTGCCAGCAGCGAAACTACTGTAAGACGTGGCGAGCAGTACTTC
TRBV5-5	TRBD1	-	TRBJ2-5	CASSLGGQGGETQYF	TGTGCCAGCAGCTTGGGAGGACAGGGTGGAGAGACCCAGTACTTC
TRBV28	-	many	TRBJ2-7	CASKGIYEQYF	TGTGCCAGCAAGGGCATCTACGAGCAGTACTTC
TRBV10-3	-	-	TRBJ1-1	CAISESRQGRAEAFF	TGTGCCATCAGTGAGTCTAGGCAGGGGAGAGCTGAAGCTTTCTTT
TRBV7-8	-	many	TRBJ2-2	CASSLGAQGSGELFF	TGTGCCAGCAGCTTGGGCGCACAGGGTAGCGGGGAGCTGTTTTTT
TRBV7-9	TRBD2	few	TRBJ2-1	CASSLVGGRADNEQFF	TGTGCCAGCAGCTTGGTCGGTGGGAGGGCAGACAATGAGCAGTTCTTC
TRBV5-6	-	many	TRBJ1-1	CASSLNWQGNTEAFF	TGTGCCAGCAGCTTGAATTGGCAGGGAAACACTGAAGCTTTCTTT
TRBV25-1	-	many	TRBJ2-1	CASSAYRSYNEQFF	TGTGCCAGCAGTGCATACCGCTCCTACAATGAGCAGTTCTTC
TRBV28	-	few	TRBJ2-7	CASTLGGTPPFEQYF	TGTGCCAGCACCCTAGGGGGGACTCCACCATTCGAGCAGTACTTC
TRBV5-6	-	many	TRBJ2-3	CASSPSGRSTDTQYF	TGTGCCAGCAGCCCCTCAGGTAGAAGCACAGATACGCAGTATTTT
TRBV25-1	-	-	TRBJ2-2	CASSEGGICGELFF	TGTGCCAGCAGTGAAGGAGGTATATGCGGGGAGCTGTTTTTT
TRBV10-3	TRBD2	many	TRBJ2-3	CAITAGGTGDTQYF	TGTGCCATCACGGCGGGGGGCACTGGAGATACGCAGTATTTT
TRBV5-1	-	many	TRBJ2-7	CASSLGQPSYEQYF	TGCGCCAGCAGCTTGGGACAGCCGTCCTACGAGCAGTACTTC
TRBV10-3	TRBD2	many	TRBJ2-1	CAISLLADAYNEQFF	TGTGCCATCAGCCTTCTAGCGGATGCCTACAATGAGCAGTTCTTC
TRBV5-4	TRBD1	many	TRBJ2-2	CASSSLLRDRVVVHRSELFF	TGTGCCAGCAGCTCTCTCCTCCGGGACAGGGTGGTCGTCCATCGTAGTGAGCTGTTTTTT
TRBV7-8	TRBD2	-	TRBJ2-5	CASSLRRLAERKETQYF	TGTGCCAGCAGCTTACGGAGACTAGCGGAACGAAAAGAGACCCAGTACTTC
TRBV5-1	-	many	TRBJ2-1	CASSPEGIRNEQFF	TGCGCCAGCTCCCCGGAGGGAATCAGAAATGAGCAGTTCTTC
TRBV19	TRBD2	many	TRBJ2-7	CASSPSVGRGSYEQYF	TGTGCCAGTAGCCCATCAGTCGGGAGGGGCTCCTACGAGCAGTACTTC
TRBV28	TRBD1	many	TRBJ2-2	CASSARQGTGTGELFF	TGTGCCAGCAGTGCGAGACAGGGAACGGGTACCGGGGAGCTGTTTTTT
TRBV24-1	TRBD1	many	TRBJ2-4	CATSDPRTGYPNIQYF	TGTGCCACCAGTGACCCCCGGACAGGGTACCCAAACATTCAGTACTTC
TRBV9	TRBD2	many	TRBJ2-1	CASSVETSGGSPGGQFF	TGTGCCAGCAGCGTAGAAACTAGCGGGGGGTCTCCCGGGGGGCAGTTCTTC
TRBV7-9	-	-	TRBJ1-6	CASTKAGADSPLHF	TGTGCCAGCACCAAGGCGGGGGCGGATTCACCCCTCCACTTT
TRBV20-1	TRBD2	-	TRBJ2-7	CSARHREGEAYEQYF	TGCAGTGCTAGGCACCGGGAGGGCGAGGCCTACGAGCAGTACTTC
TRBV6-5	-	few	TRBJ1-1	CASSSEGSAFF	TGTGCCAGCAGTTCAGAGGGAAGTGCTTTCTTT
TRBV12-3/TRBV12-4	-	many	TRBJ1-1	CASSVTGTALEAFF	TGTGCCAGCAGTGTAACTGGGACGGCTTTGGAAGCTTTCTTT
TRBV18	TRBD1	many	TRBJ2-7	CASSSTGTGALNEQYF	TGTGCCAGCTCGTCAACGGGGACAGGGGCTCTCAACGAGCAGTACTTC
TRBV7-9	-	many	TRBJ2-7	CASSRGSGPTLLYF	TGTGCCAGCAGTCGGGGTTCGGGACCCACTTTATTGTACTTC
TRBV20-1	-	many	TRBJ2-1	CSAVDFPKSYNEQFF	TGCAGTGCTGTGGACTTCCCGAAGTCGTACAATGAGCAGTTCTTC
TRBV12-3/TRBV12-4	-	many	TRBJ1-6	CASSLANNSPLHF	TGTGCCAGCAGCTTGGCCAATAATTCACCCCTCCACTTT
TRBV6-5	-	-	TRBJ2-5	CASRSSGRETQYF	TGTGCCAGCAGATCCTCAGGCCGGGAGACCCAGTACTTC